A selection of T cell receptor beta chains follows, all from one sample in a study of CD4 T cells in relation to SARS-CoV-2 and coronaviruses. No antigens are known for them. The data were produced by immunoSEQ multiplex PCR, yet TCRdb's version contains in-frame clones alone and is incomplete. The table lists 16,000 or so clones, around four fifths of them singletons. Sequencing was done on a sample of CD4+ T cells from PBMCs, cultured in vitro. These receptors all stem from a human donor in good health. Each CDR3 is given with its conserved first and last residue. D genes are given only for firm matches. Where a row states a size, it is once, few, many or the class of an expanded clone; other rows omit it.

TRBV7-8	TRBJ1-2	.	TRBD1	TGTGCCAGCAGTCCGGACAGGAAGAATGGCTACACCTTC	CASSPDRKNGYTF
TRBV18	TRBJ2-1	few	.	TGTGCCAGCTCACCACCAGGACTCTACAATGAGCAGTTCTTC	CASSPPGLYNEQFF
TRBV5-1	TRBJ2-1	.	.	TGCGCCAGCAGCTTGTCTGAGTCCTACAATGAGCAGTTCTTC	CASSLSESYNEQFF
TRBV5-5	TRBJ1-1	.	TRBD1	TGTGCCAGCAGCCTCGGGACAGACACTGAAGCTTTCTTT	CASSLGTDTEAFF
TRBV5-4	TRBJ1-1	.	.	TGTGCCAGCAGCCCACTCATGAACACTGAAGCTTTCTTT	CASSPLMNTEAFF
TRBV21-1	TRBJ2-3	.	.	TGTGCCAGCAGCACTTTTGGATCAGGGGATCAAGGCACAGATACGCAGTATTTT	CASSTFGSGDQGTDTQYF
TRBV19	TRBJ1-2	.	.	TGTGCCAGTAGCGACGGTCCGGGGGGCTACACCTTC	CASSDGPGGYTF
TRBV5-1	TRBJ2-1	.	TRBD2	TGCGCCAGCAGCTTGGTAGCGGGAGCCTACAATGAGCAGTTCTTC	CASSLVAGAYNEQFF
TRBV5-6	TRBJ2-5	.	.	TGTGCCAGCAGCCTTAGGGGGGAGACCCAGTACTTC	CASSLRGETQYF
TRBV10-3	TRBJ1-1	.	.	TGTGCCATCGGAGGGGGACACACTGAAGCTTTCTTT	CAIGGGHTEAFF
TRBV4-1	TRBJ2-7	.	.	TGCGCCAGCAGCCTTTCCCCGGACGTCGGAACCTACGAGCAGTACTTC	CASSLSPDVGTYEQYF
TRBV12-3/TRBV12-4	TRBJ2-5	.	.	TGTGCCAGCAGTTCCCCCGGTGGAACCCAGTACTTC	CASSSPGGTQYF
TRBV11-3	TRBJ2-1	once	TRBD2	TGTGCCAGCAGCTTTACACTAGCGGGAGGTCGTAATGAGCAGTTCTTC	CASSFTLAGGRNEQFF
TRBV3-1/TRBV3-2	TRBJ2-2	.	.	TGTGCCAGCAGCCGTCTTGGGACGTCATTGGGGCAGTCCACCGGGGAGCTGTTTTTT	CASSRLGTSLGQSTGELFF
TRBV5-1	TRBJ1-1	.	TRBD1	TGCGCCAGCAGCTTGGCCGGGACAGGGAGAGAGGTGACTGAAGCTTTCTTT	CASSLAGTGREVTEAFF
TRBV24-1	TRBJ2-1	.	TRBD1	TGTGCCACCAGTGAATCGGGACAGGGCTACGATGAGCAGTTCTTC	CATSESGQGYDEQFF
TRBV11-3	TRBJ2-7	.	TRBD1	TGTGCCAGCAGCTTTTCGGGACAGGGGATCTACGAGCAGTACTTC	CASSFSGQGIYEQYF
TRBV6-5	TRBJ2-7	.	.	TGTGCCAGCAGTTACTCCGCCCTAACCTACGAGCAGTACTTC	CASSYSALTYEQYF
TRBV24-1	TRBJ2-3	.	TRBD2	TGTGCCACCAGTGACCCGAAGAGCGGGAGGGCGGCAGATACGCAGTATTTT	CATSDPKSGRAADTQYF
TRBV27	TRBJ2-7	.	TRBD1	TGTGCCAGCCCGAGACGGCAGGGGGCAAACGAGCAGTACTTC	CASPRRQGANEQYF
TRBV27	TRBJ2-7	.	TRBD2	TGTGCCAGCAGTATAAGGACTAGCGGGAACTACGAGCAGTACTTC	CASSIRTSGNYEQYF
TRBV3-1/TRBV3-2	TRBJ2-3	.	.	TGTGCCAGCAGCCAAGGAGGCACAGATACGCAGTATTTT	CASSQGGTDTQYF
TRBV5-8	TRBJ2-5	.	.	TGTGCCAGCAGGGACAGGGAGGGTTCGGAGACCCAGTACTTC	CASRDREGSETQYF
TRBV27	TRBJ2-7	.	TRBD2	TGTGCCAGCGGGGGAGGGGGGCTAGCGGGATCAGGTGAGCAGTACTTC	CASGGGGLAGSGEQYF
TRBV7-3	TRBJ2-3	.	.	TGTGCCAGCAGCTTACGTGCCGGGACCGGATATACGCAGTATTTT	CASSLRAGTGYTQYF